Presented here are 31 T cell receptor beta chains from one specimen sequenced in a study of blood T cells in healthy people across ages. Combining a sample-barcoded 5' primer with a J-beta primer mix, a second PCR ran for 7 to 11 cycles. TCRdb passed the 5' RACE reads through MiXCR, listing each CDR3 protein once. Here the sample spans about 1.1 million distinct CDR3 sequences, roughly two fifths being singletons. Sequenced sample: blood. The receptors stem from a man between 18 and 35 years old in good health.

About this clonotype itself: An end of the junction does not agree with germline; a read error may underlie this. This rearrangement joins TRBV29-1 to TRBJ2-2; perhaps TRBD1 as D (6 bases). This CDR3 has 12 residues. In germline, CDR1 is SQVTM, CDR2 ANQGSEA. In DNA form, the CDR3 reads TGCAGCGTTACCTGGGACACCGGGGAACTGTTTTTT. Translated: CSVTWDTGELFF.

The V gene is TRBV9, the J gene TRBJ2-3; the D gene is possibly TRBD2 (6 bases). V was trimmed by 0 bases and J by 4 bases, leaving 9 bases between them. This CDR3 comprises 14 residues. Germline V lookup: CDR1 SGDLS, CDR2 YYNGEE. The CDR3 spells CASSVASSADTQYF. The CDR3 DNA is TGTGCCAGCAGCGTAGCCTCTAGCGCAGATACGCAGTATTTT.

V usage is TRBV14 and J usage is TRBJ2-7; possible D gene TRBD2, 5 bases. Between the trimmed V and J ends, which lost 3 bases and 3 bases, there was a span of 12 bases. The CDR3 is 14 amino acids. Germline loops: CDR1 SGHDN, CDR2 FVKESK. DNA for the CDR3: TGTGCCAGCAGCCAGTTTTCCGGGGACTACGAGCAGTACTTC. It yields the protein CASSQFSGDYEQYF.

This clonotype was observed a single time. This chain joins TRBV20-1 and TRBJ2-7, with TRBD1 identical over 8 bases. This CDR3 comprises 13 residues. The V and J ends lost 6 bases and 5 bases, in that order; junction bases with no gene match: 9. Germline CDR1 and CDR2: DFQATT and SNEGSKA (reference sequence). For the CDR3, the DNA is TGCAGTGCCTCTAGGACAGGGTACCACGAGCAGTACTTC. It codes for CSASRTGYHEQYF.

This clonotype was recorded a few times. V is TRBV10-3 and J is TRBJ2-6, with D uncertain. V was cut by 10 bases and J by 0 bases, with 13 bases left in between. The V gene's germline CDR1 is ENHRY and CDR2 SYGVKD. The CDR3 is 15 residues long. Written as DNA, the CDR3 is TGTGCCACCACGGCCCCCAGCTCTGGGGCCAACGTCCTGACTTTC. This gives the protein CATTAPSSGANVLTF.

The chain recombines TRBV4-1 with TRBJ1-2; 7 nucleotides match TRBD1. Trimming cost V 2 bases and J 6 bases; bases outside gene matches: 6. Looked up from germline, CDR1 is MGHRA and CDR2 is YSYEKL. The length of the CDR3 is 14 residues. CDR3 DNA sequence: TGCGCCAGCAGCCAACTTTCTGACAGGGATGGCTACACCTTC. Translating gives CASSQLSDRDGYTF.

J is TRBJ2-7 and V is TRBV3-1; D ambiguous. Trimming took off 3 bases at V and 2 bases at J, with 11 bases between the two ends. Germline values: CDR1 LGHDT, CDR2 YNNKEL (reference sequence). The CDR3 spans 14 residues. The CDR3: CASSHYPRTYEQYF. In nucleotides, the CDR3 is TGTGCCAGCAGCCATTATCCCAGAACCTACGAGCAGTACTTC.

Note on this clonotype: A much larger clone is a single base away; this may be a read error. The V and J genes are TRBV29-1 and TRBJ2-4; 8 nucleotides agree with TRBD1. The CDR3 totals 14 residues. In germline, CDR1 is SQVTM, CDR2 ANQGSEA. The CDR3 DNA follows: TGCAGTGGAGTTATGGGACAGGCTGACAATGAGCAGTACTTC. This sequence encodes CSGVMGQADNEQYF.

J is TRBJ2-7 and V is TRBV6-6; D possibly corresponds to TRBD2 (5 bases). The CDR3 is made up of 9 amino acids. Germline V gene data show CDR1 as MNHNY and CDR2 as SVGAGI (reference sequence). V was trimmed by 6 bases and J by 11 bases, leaving 8 bases between them. The CDR3 sequence: CASRIGEYF. CDR3 nucleotides: TGTGCCAGCAGGATCGGGGAGTACTTC.

CDR3 loop: CRTQRAHRDRGVEQFF. CDR3 nucleotides: TGCAGGACCCAGAGAGCCCACCGGGACAGGGGTGTTGAGCAGTTCTTC. The V and J genes are TRBV20-1 and TRBJ2-1; 10 bases line up with TRBD1. CDR3 size: 16 residues. Germline loops: CDR1 DFQATT, CDR2 SNEGSKA (reference sequence).

This clonotype has ten or more counts. The chain joins TRBV20-1 to TRBJ2-1; TRBD2 aligns across 10 bases. This CDR3 region has 13 residues. The V gene's germline CDR1 is DFQATT and CDR2 SNEGSKA (reference sequence). V dropped 5 bases and J dropped 6; count of bases not matched to a gene: 4. In DNA, the CDR3 is TGCAGTGCTGTACTAGCGGGGCTCAATGAGCAGTTCTTC. The encoded protein is CSAVLAGLNEQFF.

V is TRBV20-1 and J is TRBJ2-3, with 10 bases aligning to TRBD1. Germline CDR1 reads DFQATT; CDR2 reads SNEGSKA (reference sequence). The V gene end was trimmed by 5 bases and the J gene end by 3 bases; junction bases not matched to a gene: 11. CDR3 size: 16 residues. CDR3 region: CSAAMMGQGRTDTQYF. DNA of the CDR3: TGCAGTGCTGCGATGATGGGACAGGGGAGAACAGATACGCAGTATTTT.

V and J are TRBV14 and TRBJ1-4; D call uncertain. The length of the CDR3 is 16 residues. Germline V gives CDR1 SGHDN, CDR2 FVKESK. V was cut by 5 bases and J by 4 bases, with 17 bases left in between. The CDR3 region is CASSEHIQTVNEKLFF. The DNA for the CDR3 is TGTGCCAGCAGCGAACACATACAAACAGTTAATGAAAAACTGTTTTTT.

This clonotype has only a few counts. The genes are TRBV12-3 or TRBV12-4 and TRBJ2-1, with D possibly matching TRBD1 (6 bases). The CDR3 length is 14 residues. Trimming cost V 6 bases and J 10 bases, with 19 bases left between them. The CDR3 sequence is CASRLRDTFFEQFF. The CDR3 bases are TGTGCCAGCAGGCTACGGGACACCTTCTTCGAGCAGTTCTTC.

This clonotype has a handful of counts. The V and J genes are TRBV29-1 and TRBJ1-1; a possible D gene is TRBD1 (5 bases). V gave up 2 bases and J gave up 3 bases, with 10 bases separating them. Germline-derived CDR1 and CDR2 are SQVTM and ANQGSEA. The CDR3 runs 13 residues. The CDR3 reads CSVEWDRYTEAFF. The CDR3 DNA reads as TGCAGCGTTGAATGGGACCGTTACACTGAAGCTTTCTTT.

This clonotype occurred a few times. The chain uses TRBV4-3 and TRBJ2-1, with 10 nucleotides matching TRBD2. This CDR3 spans 20 amino acids. V shed 0 bases, J shed 9 bases, and the junction held 20 bases outside the gene matches. Germline-derived CDR1 and CDR2 are LGHNA and YSLEER. The CDR3 DNA follows: TGCGCCAGCAGCCAAGATCCAGCGGGGGGGCGACGTGGTCTGTCAACTGAGCAGTTCTTC. Protein product: CASSQDPAGGRRGLSTEQFF.

The genes are TRBV12-3 or TRBV12-4 and TRBJ2-7, with 9 bases aligning to TRBD1. With V trimmed by 5 bases and J by 0 bases, 5 bases remained unmatched. The CDR3 is made up of 15 amino acids. The CDR3 DNA is TGTGCCAGCAGTATACAGGGGGCCCCCTCCTACGAGCAGTACTTC. Its protein product is CASSIQGAPSYEQYF.

This clonotype appeared a few times. The gene calls are TRBV5-6 and TRBJ2-2; TRBD1 matches at 8 bases. The CDR3 runs to 16 residues. Trimming took 4 bases from V and 7 from J; bases not matched to a gene: 12. Germline V gives CDR1 SGHDT, CDR2 YYEEEE. The chain's CDR3 is CASSDGTGVRGGELFF. CDR3 bases: TGTGCCAGCAGCGACGGGACAGGCGTTCGTGGCGGGGAGCTGTTTTTT.

As to this clonotype: Compared with germline, one end of the junction differs, possibly owing to a read error. The CDR3 loop reads CASSFFPFGNTGELFF. CDR3 nucleotide sequence: TGTGCCAGTAGTTTTTTCCCTTTTGGGAACACCGGGGAGCTGTTTTTT. The chain uses TRBV27 and TRBJ2-2; D call uncertain. This CDR3 spans 16 amino acids. Germline V gene lookup returns CDR1 MNHEY and CDR2 SMNVEV (reference sequence).

There are a few counts of this clonotype. The J gene is TRBJ2-3, the V gene TRBV7-9; 10 bases line up with TRBD2. Per the germline V gene, CDR1 is SEHNR and CDR2 is FQNEAQ (reference sequence). The CDR3 extends over 17 amino acids. V trimming: 1 base; J trimming: 6 bases; junction bases outside the gene matches: 10. CDR3 sequence reads: CASSLVGLAAQKDTQYF. The CDR3, as DNA: TGTGCCAGCAGCTTAGTTGGACTAGCGGCCCAGAAGGATACGCAGTATTTT.

The table lists this clonotype with a few counts. The chain joins TRBV7-2 to TRBJ1-2; no firm D call. The CDR3 length is 12 residues. V was trimmed by 4 bases and J by 8 bases, leaving 11 bases between them. Germline lookup yields CDR1 SGHTA and CDR2 FQGNSA. In DNA form, the CDR3 reads TGTGCCAGCAGCTCCCACGGGTGCGGCTACACCTTC. Translation: CASSSHGCGYTF.

The chain employs TRBV6-5 and TRBJ1-2; possible D gene TRBD1, 5 bases. Looked up from germline, CDR1 is MNHEY and CDR2 is SVGAGI. V lost 6 bases to trimming and J lost 4 bases, with 18 bases between them. The CDR3 is 15 amino acids. The CDR3 protein is CASSQPPTDFYGYTF. The CDR3 DNA follows: TGTGCCAGCAGCCAACCCCCGACAGACTTCTATGGCTACACCTTC.

This clonotype was observed a few times. The J gene is TRBJ2-3, the V gene TRBV6-1, with D uncertain. The CDR3 covers 15 residues. From germline, CDR1 is MNHNS and CDR2 SASEGT. V lost 1 base, J lost 3 bases, and 11 bases lay in between. In DNA form, the CDR3 reads TGTGCCAGCAGTGAAGGGGTGAAGGGTACAGATACGCAGTATTTT. Its translation is CASSEGVKGTDTQYF.

This clonotype has only a few counts. The genes are TRBV4-2 and TRBJ1-2; D remains ambiguous. V was cut by 1 base and J by 5 bases, with 29 bases left in between. CDR3 length: 20 amino acids. Germline V CDR1 and CDR2: LGHNA, YNFKEQ. CDR3 sequence (DNA): TGTGCCAGCAGCCAAGTTATAGTCCGCGCGGAATCCAAAATCCAATATGGCTACACCTTC. This gives the protein CASSQVIVRAESKIQYGYTF.

This clonotype was seen at least ten times. This rearrangement joins TRBV20-1 to TRBJ1-4, with D hard to call. Trimming removed 1 base at V and 6 bases at J, with 9 bases between. The germline V gene encodes CDR1 DFQATT and CDR2 SNEGSKA (reference sequence). The CDR3 has 13 residues. The CDR3 DNA reads TGCAGTGCTAGAGTTCTGGAGGATGAAAAACTGTTTTTT. It yields the protein CSARVLEDEKLFF.

This clonotype was recorded a few times. The chain links TRBV7-9 to TRBJ2-2; D is uncertain. The length of the CDR3 is 15 residues. The germline V gene has CDR1 SEHNR and CDR2 FQNEAQ (reference sequence). The germline V and J ends were trimmed by 1 base and 7 bases, with 13 bases remaining between them. The CDR3 here is CASSLGGRKLGELFF. For the CDR3, the DNA is TGTGCCAGCAGCTTAGGTGGTCGGAAACTCGGGGAGCTGTTTTTT. Complete variable domain (other parts from reference TRBV7-9 and TRBJ2-2): DTGVSQNPRHKITKRGQNVTFRCDPISEHNRLYWYRQTLGQGPEFLTYFQNEAQLEKSRLLSDRFSAERPKGSFSTLEIQRTEQGDSAMYLCASSLGGRKLGELFFGEGSRLTVL.

The table lists this clonotype with a few counts. The CDR3 DNA reads as TGTGCCAGCAGTTTAGTTAATGGGCCGAAAAACGAGCAGTTCTTC. Translated: CASSLVNGPKNEQFF. The chain uses TRBV27 and TRBJ2-1; D ambiguous. CDR1 is MNHEY, CDR2 SMNVEV, per germline (reference sequence). The germline V and J ends were trimmed by 2 bases and 10 bases, with 18 bases remaining between them. The CDR3 totals 15 residues.

The chain is built from TRBV11-2 and TRBJ2-2; D not certain. The CDR3 extends over 16 amino acids. Germline V CDR1 and CDR2: SGHAT, FQNNGV. V lost 3 bases and J 1 base, leaving 12 bases between the germline ends. CDR3: CASSFGELRNTGELFF. For the CDR3, the DNA is TGTGCCAGCAGCTTTGGGGAACTGAGGAACACCGGGGAGCTGTTTTTT.

This clonotype was found many times. This chain joins TRBV9 and TRBJ2-3; no firm D call. Looked up from germline, CDR1 is SGDLS and CDR2 is YYNGEE. This CDR3 is 15 amino acids long. Deletions cut 0 bases from V and 2 bases from J, with 10 bases between. In DNA, the CDR3 is TGTGCCAGCAGCGTAGGATGGAGATCCACAGATACGCAGTATTTT. Its translation: CASSVGWRSTDTQYF. Variable domain in full (rest from reference TRBV9 and TRBJ2-3): DSGVTQTPKHLITATGQRVTLRCSPRSGDLSVYWYQQSLDQGLQFLIQYYNGEERAKGNILERFSAQQFPDLHSELNLSSLELGDSALYFCASSVGWRSTDTQYFGPGTRLTVL.

This clonotype was recorded a few times. This chain links TRBV7-2 with TRBJ2-5; D is unresolved. This CDR3 is 17 amino acids long. The V gene's germline CDR1 is SGHTA and CDR2 FQGNSA. V shed 2 bases and J shed 5 bases, with 21 bases lying between them. In nucleotides, the CDR3 is TGTGCCAGCAGCTTATTAAGTCTAGGCCGCGGAAGGGAGACCCAGTACTTC. This encodes CASSLLSLGRGRETQYF.

This clonotype came up many times. The gene calls are TRBV7-2 and TRBJ2-7; D gene uncertain. Trimming stripped 1 base from V and 0 bases from J, with 7 bases between. There are 14 residues in the CDR3. Germline CDR1 SGHTA, CDR2 FQGNSA. CDR3 nucleotides: TGTGCCAGCAGCTTAGGGGCGTCCTCCTACGAGCAGTACTTC. Translating it yields CASSLGASSYEQYF.